This T cell receptor beta chain stems from a study of blood T cell repertoires in COVID-19. Using immunoSEQ multiplex PCR, the repertoire was profiled, and TCRdb retains in-frame clones only, with some absent. The sample has 380,000 or so clones, roughly 90% seen once. Participants were placed into cohorts based on the clinical history they reported. Germline lookup yields CDR1 SGDLS and CDR2 YYNGEE. Trimming took 0 bases from V and 2 from J; bases not matched to a gene: 3. The CDR3 consists of 15 residues. The material sequenced was PBMCs or T cells enriched from blood (not recorded which). The chain has TRBV9 and TRBJ2-5, with TRBD2 matching 8 bases. This TCR came from a woman aged 40 to 50 with acute COVID-19. CDR3 DNA sequence: TGTGCCAGCAGCGTAGGGACTAGCTATCAAGAGACCCAGTACTTC. Its translation is CASSVGTSYQETQYF.